Presented here are 18 T cell receptor beta chains from one specimen sequenced in a study of blood T cell repertoires in COVID-19. Profiling relied on immunoSEQ multiplex PCR, and the TCRdb table lists in-frame clones only, not all of them. The sample lists approximately 250,000 clones; more than 80% were seen once. The sample was PBMCs or T cells enriched from blood (not recorded which). The receptors here all came from a woman younger than 45 with acute COVID-19.

The CDR3 nucleotides are TGTGCCAGCAGCTTAGATGCAGGAGCGGACGAGCAGTACTTC. Its protein product is CASSLDAGADEQYF. This chain links TRBV11-2 with TRBJ2-7; D is perhaps TRBD2 (5 bases). Between the trimmed V and J ends, which lost 0 bases and 5 bases, there was a span of 11 bases. The CDR3 has 14 residues. Germline assignment: CDR1 SGHAT and CDR2 FQNNGV. Drawing the rest from reference TRBV11-2 and TRBJ2-7, the complete variable domain is EAGVAQSPRYKIIEKRQSVAFWCNPISGHATLYWYQQILGQGPKLLIQFQNNGVVDDSQLPKDRFSAERLKGVDSTLKIQPAKLEDSAVYLCASSLDAGADEQYFGPGTRLTVT.

The V gene is TRBV7-3, the J gene TRBJ2-1; TRBD1 matches at 9 bases. The V and J ends lost 5 bases and 7 bases, in that order; junction bases with no gene match: 9. Germline CDR1 reads SGHTA; CDR2 reads FQGTGA. The CDR3 consists of 15 residues. The CDR3 is CASSPGTGLLNEQFF. CDR3 bases: TGTGCCAGCAGCCCCGGGACAGGGCTTTTGAATGAGCAGTTCTTC.

V and J are TRBV18 and TRBJ2-1; 12 bases map to TRBD1. The CDR3 contains 17 residues. V trimming: 4 bases; J trimming: 7 bases; junction bases outside the gene matches: 11. CDR1 is KGHSH, CDR2 LQKENI, per germline. The CDR3 here is CASSLGTGGGILNEQFF. Written as DNA, the CDR3 is TGTGCCAGCTCACTCGGGACAGGGGGCGGCATATTGAATGAGCAGTTCTTC.

The V and J genes are TRBV15 and TRBJ2-3, with 7 bases fitting TRBD1. The germline V gene encodes CDR1 LNHNV and CDR2 YYDKDF (reference sequence). The junction had 6 bases not matched to a gene; V was cut back by 1 base and J by 2 bases. The CDR3 has 16 amino acids. The CDR3 DNA is TGTGCCACCAGCAGAGTTAGGACAGGACCCACAGATACGCAGTATTTT. Translating gives CATSRVRTGPTDTQYF.

The V and J genes are TRBV30 and TRBJ2-6, with D possibly being TRBD2 (5 bases). Trimming cost V 2 bases and J 2 bases, with 7 bases left between them. The CDR3 is 14 residues long. CDR1 GTSNPN and CDR2 SVGIG come from the germline V gene (reference sequence). The CDR3 spells CAWSTGTGANVLTF. In DNA form, the CDR3 reads TGTGCCTGGAGTACGGGGACTGGGGCCAACGTCCTGACTTTC. The variable domain in full, completed from reference TRBV30 and TRBJ2-6, reads SQTIHQWPATLVQPVGSPLSLECTVEGTSNPNLYWYRQAAGRGLQLLFYSVGIGQISSEVPQNLSASRPQDRQFILSSKKLLLSDSGFYLCAWSTGTGANVLTFGAGSRLTVL.

V usage is TRBV2 and J usage is TRBJ2-3; TRBD1 aligns across 9 bases. After removal of 0 bases from V and 6 bases from J, the junction contained 13 bases not matched to a gene. The germline CDR1 and CDR2 sequences are SNHLY and FYNNEI. The CDR3 is made up of 18 amino acids. The CDR3 here is CASSEALQIWTGVDTQYF. The CDR3 DNA is TGTGCCAGCAGTGAAGCGCTTCAGATCTGGACAGGGGTGGATACGCAGTATTTT.

The V gene is TRBV20-1, the J gene TRBJ2-2, with 9 bases lining up with TRBD2. The CDR3 extends over 17 amino acids. V was pared by 3 bases and J by 6 bases, with 14 bases of the junction left unmatched. The germline gives CDR1 DFQATT, CDR2 SNEGSKA (reference sequence). The CDR3, as DNA: TGCAGTGCTAGTCAGGAAATTAGCGGGAGTTTAGCCGGGGAGCTGTTTTTT. It translates to CSASQEISGSLAGELFF.

The chain is built from TRBV5-1 and TRBJ1-5; D is uncertain. Germline V lookup: CDR1 SGHRS, CDR2 YFSETQ. Trimming removed 4 bases at V and 2 bases at J, with 13 bases between. The CDR3 has 15 amino acids. The CDR3 sequence is CASSAFPGGNQPQHF. The CDR3 region has the DNA TGCGCCAGCAGCGCTTTCCCCGGAGGCAATCAGCCCCAGCATTTT.

In nucleotides, the CDR3 is TGTGCCAGCCAAGCGGGACTCGCGAATTCACCCCTCCACTTT. This codes for CASQAGLANSPLHF. The chain joins TRBV19 to TRBJ1-6, with D tentatively TRBD1 (5 bases). The CDR3 has 14 residues. V lost 9 bases, J lost 7 bases, and 16 bases lay in between. CDR1 LNHDA and CDR2 SQIVND come from the germline V gene (reference sequence).

CDR3 loop: CAISGGQPYEQYF. For the CDR3, the DNA is TGTGCCATCAGTGGGGGACAGCCCTACGAGCAGTACTTC. This chain joins TRBV10-3 and TRBJ2-7, with 7 bases identical to TRBD1. The CDR3 runs 13 residues. The germline V gene encodes CDR1 ENHRY and CDR2 SYGVKD. Trimming at V came to 4 bases and at J to 2 bases, leaving 2 bases not matched to a gene.

The rearrangement links TRBV28 to TRBJ2-7, with D uncertain. The CDR3 runs to 11 residues. The V gene lost 5 bases and the J gene lost 5 bases, with 7 bases spanning the gap. CDR1 and CDR2 (germline): MDHEN, SYDVKM. Written as DNA, the CDR3 is TGTGCCAGCAGTCTCCAGAACGAGCAGTACTTC. Amino acids: CASSLQNEQYF.

This chain connects TRBV9 to TRBJ2-1, with 7 nucleotides matching TRBD2. The length of the CDR3 is 15 residues. Trimming removed 0 bases from V and 8 bases from J; junction bases left unmatched: 8. Germline assignment: CDR1 SGDLS and CDR2 YYNGEE. CDR3 nucleotides: TGTGCCAGCAGCGTAGAGGGCGGGAGCGGGGATGAGCAGTTCTTC. Amino acid sequence: CASSVEGGSGDEQFF.

The J gene is TRBJ2-7, the V gene TRBV7-9; D is possibly TRBD1 (6 bases). CDR1 and CDR2 from the germline V gene are SEHNR and FQNEAQ (reference sequence). This CDR3 contains 14 residues. Trimming took 1 base from V and 5 from J, leaving 12 bases between them. CDR3 DNA sequence: TGTGCCAGCAGCTTAGGGGCAGGGGTGAACGAGCAGTACTTC. Residues: CASSLGAGVNEQYF.

The V gene is TRBV11-1, the J gene TRBJ2-7, with 8 bases matching TRBD1. V lost 5 bases and J lost 2; bases outside the gene matches: 5. This CDR3 comprises 14 residues. The V gene's germline CDR1 is SGHAT and CDR2 FQDESV (reference sequence). The CDR3 spells CASSLDRVTYEQYF. The DNA of the CDR3 is TGTGCCAGCAGCCTGGACAGGGTCACCTACGAGCAGTACTTC.

V is TRBV27 and J is TRBJ1-5; 10 bases fit TRBD1. After removal of 5 bases from V and 2 bases from J, the junction contained 3 bases not matched to a gene. This CDR3 has 15 residues. In germline, CDR1 is MNHEY, CDR2 SMNVEV (reference sequence). CDR3 nucleotides: TGTGCCAGCAGTCCCGGGACAGGGGGCAATCAGCCCCAGCATTTT. Translation: CASSPGTGGNQPQHF.

V usage is TRBV19 and J usage is TRBJ2-7, with D tentatively TRBD1 (7 bases). Trimming removed 1 base at V and 6 bases at J, with 13 bases between. Germline lookup yields CDR1 LNHDA and CDR2 SQIVND (reference sequence). The CDR3 has 14 amino acids. The CDR3 is CASSIVAGGREQYF. CDR3 sequence (DNA): TGTGCCAGTAGTATAGTGGCAGGGGGGCGCGAGCAGTACTTC.

This sequence joins TRBV19 and TRBJ1-4; a weak D match, TRBD1 (5 bases). This CDR3 region has 16 residues. Germline V gene sequence: CDR1 LNHDA, CDR2 SQIVND (reference sequence). V lost 5 bases, J lost 2 bases, and 15 bases lay in between. This chain's CDR3 is CASSSGRGSTNEKLFF. The DNA of the CDR3 is TGTGCCAGTAGTTCGGGACGGGGGAGCACTAATGAAAAACTGTTTTTT.

V gene TRBV14 combines with J gene TRBJ1-1; D gene ambiguous. CDR3 length equals 13 residues. V lost 3 bases and J lost 3, with 8 bases in between. Germline V lookup: CDR1 SGHDN, CDR2 FVKESK. The CDR3 loop is CASSHQRDTEAFF. The CDR3, as DNA: TGTGCCAGCAGCCATCAAAGAGACACTGAAGCTTTCTTT. The variable domain in full, with the rest retrieved from reference TRBV14 and TRBJ1-1, is EAGVTQFPSHSVIEKGQTVTLRCDPISGHDNLYWYRRVMGKEIKFLLHFVKESKQDESGMPNNRFLAERTGGTYSTLKVQPAELEDSGVYFCASSHQRDTEAFFGQGTRLTVV.